Following are 20 T cell receptor beta chains from one sample sequenced in a study of blood T cells in healthy people across ages. A second PCR, run for about 7 to 12 cycles, used a sample-barcoded 5' primer plus a J-beta primer mix. TCRdb independently ran MiXCR on the 5' RACE reads; one entry per CDR3 protein. The sample carries about 1.8 million distinct CDR3 sequences, 49% recorded once. Sequencing was carried out using blood. These receptors all come from a woman between 40 and 55 years old in good health.

The J gene is TRBJ2-1, the V gene TRBV6-2 or TRBV6-3; D might be TRBD2 (5 bases). The V end lost 5 bases, the J end lost 1 base, and 18 bases lay between the germline ends. The CDR3 consists of 17 residues. Germline values: CDR1 MNHEY, CDR2 SVGEGT. CDR3 bases: TGTGCCAGCAGTGGACTGTACCCAATACCTTCCTACAATGAGCAGTTCTTC. Translation: CASSGLYPIPSYNEQFF.

This chain links TRBV20-1 with TRBJ1-2; 9 bases agree with TRBD1. CDR3 size: 17 residues. In germline, CDR1 is DFQATT, CDR2 SNEGSKA (reference sequence). J gave up 3 bases and V 6 bases, and 17 bases lay outside the gene matches. This CDR3 reads CSARIYEGQGIDYGYTF. Here the CDR3 DNA reads TGCAGTGCCAGGATATACGAGGGACAGGGAATAGACTATGGCTACACCTTC.

This clonotype was found once. The chain carries TRBV20-1 and TRBJ2-2; D remains ambiguous. V lost 0 bases and J lost 6, with 11 bases in between. Germline CDR1 DFQATT, CDR2 SNEGSKA (reference sequence). This CDR3 spans 14 amino acids. The CDR3 region is CSARDVARAGELFF. CDR3 DNA sequence: TGCAGTGCTAGAGATGTGGCCAGAGCCGGGGAGCTGTTTTTT.

V usage is TRBV20-1 and J usage is TRBJ2-7; TRBD1 matches 11 bases. Germline values: CDR1 DFQATT, CDR2 SNEGSKA (reference sequence). CDR3 size: 15 residues. V gave up 3 bases and J gave up 3 bases; unmatched junction bases: 7. The CDR3 reads CSASRTGGPGYEQYF. The CDR3, as DNA: TGCAGTGCTAGCCGGACAGGGGGCCCTGGCTACGAGCAGTACTTC.

The chain has TRBV4-3 and TRBJ2-6; possible D gene TRBD2, 5 bases. V lost 4 bases to trimming and J lost 3 bases, with 22 bases between them. Germline V lookup: CDR1 LGHNA, CDR2 YSLEER. CDR3 length: 19 residues. CDR3 residues: CASSLYLPCEGGGANVLTF. CDR3 bases: TGCGCCAGCAGCCTCTACTTACCCTGCGAGGGCGGTGGGGCCAACGTCCTGACTTTC.

Comments on this clonotype: A much larger clonotype is one base distant, so this may be a read error. The DNA for the CDR3 is TGTGTCAGCAGTTTGGCGACTAGCACAGATACGCAGTATTTT. As protein: CVSSLATSTDTQYF. This chain uses TRBV27 with TRBJ2-3, with D unclear. This CDR3 has 14 amino acids. Per the germline V gene, CDR1 is MNHEY and CDR2 is SMNVEV (reference sequence).

The V gene is TRBV2, the J gene TRBJ2-5; possible D gene TRBD1, 6 bases. Trimming pared 6 bases from V and 2 bases from J, leaving 19 bases between. Germline CDR1 SNHLY, CDR2 FYNNEI. The CDR3 runs to 16 residues. DNA of the CDR3: TGTGCCAGCAGCCCCCTAGGGGGACGGGTACAAGAGACCCAGTACTTC. Amino acid sequence: CASSPLGGRVQETQYF. Based on the CDR3 plus reference TRBV2 and TRBJ2-5, the full variable domain is EPEVTQTPSHQVTQMGQEVILRCVPISNHLYFYWYRQILGQKVEFLVSFYNNEISEKSEIFDDQFSVERPDGSNFTLKIRSTKLEDSAMYFCASSPLGGRVQETQYFGPGTRLLVL.

In this sample, this clonotype turned up a few times. V gene TRBV27 combines with J gene TRBJ2-7; possible D gene TRBD1, 6 bases. From germline, CDR1 is MNHEY and CDR2 SMNVEV (reference sequence). The V gene lost 6 bases and the J gene lost 3 bases, with 12 bases spanning the gap. CDR3 length: 13 amino acids. The CDR3 reads CASSSLQGYEQYF. DNA for the CDR3: TGTGCCAGCAGCTCACTACAGGGCTACGAGCAGTACTTC.

This clonotype was seen more than once but under ten times. The rearrangement links TRBV20-1 to TRBJ2-5, with 9 positions matching TRBD1. Per the germline V gene, CDR1 is DFQATT and CDR2 is SNEGSKA (reference sequence). V lost 5 bases to trimming and J lost 3 bases; unmatched junction nucleotides: 10. The CDR3 runs to 15 residues. The CDR3 protein is CSADLPGQGEETQYF. CDR3 in DNA: TGCAGTGCTGACCTACCGGGACAGGGCGAAGAGACCCAGTACTTC.

This sequence joins TRBV7-8 and TRBJ2-5; 9 nucleotides align to TRBD1. The CDR3 contains 14 residues. From germline, CDR1 is SGHVS and CDR2 FQNEAQ. Losses at the gene ends were 4 bases for V and 5 bases for J; bases not matched to a gene: 5. CDR3 protein: CASSSDRGTETQYF. CDR3 coding DNA: TGTGCCAGCAGCTCGGACAGGGGCACGGAGACCCAGTACTTC.

V is TRBV20-1 and J is TRBJ2-7; D unresolved. This CDR3 is 15 amino acids long. Germline CDR1 DFQATT, CDR2 SNEGSKA (reference sequence). Trimming took off 0 bases at V and 0 bases at J, with 12 bases between the two ends. The CDR3 bases are TGCAGTGCTAGAGATCCGACAACGGCCTCCTACGAGCAGTACTTC. Protein: CSARDPTTASYEQYF.

The rearrangement joins TRBV5-1 to TRBJ2-1; no clear D. The tail of the sequence fits TRBJ2-7 better, so the J call may be wrong. CDR3 length equals 15 residues. Germline V gene data show CDR1 as SGHRS and CDR2 as YFSETQ. CDR3: CASSLTANSYNEQYF. Here the CDR3 DNA reads TGCGCCAGCAGCTTGACAGCGAATTCCTACAATGAGCAGTACTTC.

This clonotype was found many times. The rearrangement joins TRBV7-2 to TRBJ2-5; 8 nucleotides align to TRBD1. CDR1 and CDR2 from the germline V gene are SGHTA and FQGNSA. CDR3 length: 15 residues. J gave up 4 bases and V 1 base, and 5 bases lay outside the gene matches. The CDR3 region is CASSLVGQGRETQYF. Here the CDR3 DNA reads TGTGCCAGCAGCTTAGTAGGACAGGGAAGAGAGACCCAGTACTTC.

This clonotype was observed at least ten times. This CDR3 reads CAISEGGNEQFF. CDR3 bases: TGTGCCATCAGTGAGGGGGGGAATGAGCAGTTCTTC. The gene calls are TRBV10-3 and TRBJ2-1; TRBD2 might be the D (6 bases). CDR1 is ENHRY, CDR2 SYGVKD, per germline. CDR3 length: 12 amino acids. The V gene lost 2 bases and the J gene lost 7 bases, with 6 bases spanning the gap.

This clonotype was recorded once. The rearrangement joins TRBV6-2 or TRBV6-3 to TRBJ2-1; 12 positions match TRBD1. The CDR3 length is 15 residues. V gave up 8 bases and J gave up 5 bases; unmatched junction bases: 7. The V gene's germline CDR1 is MNHEY and CDR2 SVGEGT. Here the CDR3 reads CASDEGTGGHNEQFF. CDR3 nucleotide sequence: TGTGCCAGCGACGAGGGGACAGGGGGCCACAATGAGCAGTTCTTC.

This clonotype has a single count. The gene calls are TRBV5-1 and TRBJ2-5; perhaps D is TRBD1 or TRBD2 (5 bases each). The CDR3 is made up of 13 amino acids. The V end lost 5 bases, the J end lost 7 bases, and 15 bases lay between the germline ends. Germline CDR1 SGHRS, CDR2 YFSETQ. CDR3 coding DNA: TGCGCCAGCAGGTCCGGGACGGAAGGGACCCAGTACTTC. Amino acid sequence: CASRSGTEGTQYF.

The V gene is TRBV11-2, the J gene TRBJ2-3, with D possibly TRBD2 on 5 matching bases. The germline V and J ends were trimmed by 5 bases and 0 bases, with 12 bases remaining between them. Germline CDR1 SGHAT, CDR2 FQNNGV. The length of the CDR3 is 15 residues. The CDR3 coding sequence is TGTGCCAGCAGCCCTCGGACTTTTAGCACAGATACGCAGTATTTT. Amino acids: CASSPRTFSTDTQYF.

The chain recombines TRBV10-1 with TRBJ2-3, with D unresolved. Per the germline V gene, CDR1 is WNHNN and CDR2 is SYGVQD (reference sequence). V was pared by 0 bases and J by 0 bases, with 7 bases between. The CDR3 totals 15 residues. The CDR3 sequence is CASSESTASTDTQYF. DNA for the CDR3: TGCGCCAGCAGTGAGTCAACAGCAAGCACAGATACGCAGTATTTT.

The chain carries TRBV5-1 and TRBJ2-1; 7 bases are shared with TRBD2. Germline V gives CDR1 SGHRS, CDR2 YFSETQ. The CDR3 loop spans 12 amino acids. V shed 4 bases and J 9 bases; nucleotides not matched to a gene: 4. CDR3 sequence: CASSVSGAEQFF. The DNA of the CDR3 is TGCGCCAGCAGCGTCAGCGGGGCTGAGCAGTTCTTC.

V usage is TRBV20-1 and J usage is TRBJ2-4; D assignment may be TRBD1 or TRBD2 (5 bases each). Trimming took 0 bases from V and 1 from J, leaving 10 bases between them. The CDR3 loop spans 15 amino acids. Germline V gives CDR1 DFQATT, CDR2 SNEGSKA (reference sequence). The CDR3 nucleotides read TGCAGTGCTAGAGATGGGACGATCGCCAAAAACATTCAGTACTTC. This translates into CSARDGTIAKNIQYF.